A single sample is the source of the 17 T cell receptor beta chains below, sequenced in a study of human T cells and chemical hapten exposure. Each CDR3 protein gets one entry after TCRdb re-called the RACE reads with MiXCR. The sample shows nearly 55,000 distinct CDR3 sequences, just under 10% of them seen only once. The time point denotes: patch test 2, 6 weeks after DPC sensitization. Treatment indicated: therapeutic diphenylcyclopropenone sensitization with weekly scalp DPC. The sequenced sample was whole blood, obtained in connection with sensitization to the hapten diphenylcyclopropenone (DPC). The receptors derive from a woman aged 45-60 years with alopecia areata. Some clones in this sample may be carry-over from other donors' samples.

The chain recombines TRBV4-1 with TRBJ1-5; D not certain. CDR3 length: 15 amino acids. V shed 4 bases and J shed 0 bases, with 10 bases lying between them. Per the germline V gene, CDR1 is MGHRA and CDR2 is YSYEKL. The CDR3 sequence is CASSPRTVSNQPQHF. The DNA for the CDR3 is TGCGCCAGCAGCCCCCGGACTGTTAGCAATCAGCCCCAGCATTTT.

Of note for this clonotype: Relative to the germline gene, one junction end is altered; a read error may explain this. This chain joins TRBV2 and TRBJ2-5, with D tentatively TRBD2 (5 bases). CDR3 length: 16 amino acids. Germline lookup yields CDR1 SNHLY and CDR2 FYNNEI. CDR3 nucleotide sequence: TGTGCCAACAGTGGGGTAGAGGGCAGATACCAAGAGACCCAGTACTTC. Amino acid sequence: CANSGVEGRYQETQYF.

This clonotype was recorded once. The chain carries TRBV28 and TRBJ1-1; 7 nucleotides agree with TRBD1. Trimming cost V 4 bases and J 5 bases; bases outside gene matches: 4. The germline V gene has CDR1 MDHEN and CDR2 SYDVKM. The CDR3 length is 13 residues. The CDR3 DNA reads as TGTGCCAGCAGTTCAGGGGGTACAACTGAAGCTTTCTTT. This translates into CASSSGGTTEAFF.

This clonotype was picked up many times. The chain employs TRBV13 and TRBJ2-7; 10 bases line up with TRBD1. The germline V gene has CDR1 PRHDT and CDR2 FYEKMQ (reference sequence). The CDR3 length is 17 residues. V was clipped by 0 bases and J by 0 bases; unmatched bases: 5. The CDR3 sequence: CASSLGLRQGASYEQYF. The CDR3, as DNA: TGTGCCAGCAGCTTAGGCCTCAGACAGGGGGCCTCCTACGAGCAGTACTTC.

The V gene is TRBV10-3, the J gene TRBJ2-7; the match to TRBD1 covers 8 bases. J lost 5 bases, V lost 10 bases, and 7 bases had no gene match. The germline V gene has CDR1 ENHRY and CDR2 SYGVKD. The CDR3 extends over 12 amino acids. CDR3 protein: CATRTGSHEQYF. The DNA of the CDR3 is TGTGCCACCCGGACAGGGTCCCACGAGCAGTACTTC.

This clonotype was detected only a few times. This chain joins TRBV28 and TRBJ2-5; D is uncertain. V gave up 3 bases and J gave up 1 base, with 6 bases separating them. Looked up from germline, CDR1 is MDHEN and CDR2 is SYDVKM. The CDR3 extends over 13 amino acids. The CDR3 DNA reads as TGTGCCAGCAGTTTGCCAGTCCAAGAGACCCAGTACTTC. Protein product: CASSLPVQETQYF. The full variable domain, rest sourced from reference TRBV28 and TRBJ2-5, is DVKVTQSSRYLVKRTGEKVFLECVQDMDHENMFWYRQDPGLGLRLIYFSYDVKMKEKGDIPEGYSVSREKKERFSLILESASTNQTSMYLCASSLPVQETQYFGPGTRLLVL.

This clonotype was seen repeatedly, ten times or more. CDR3 nucleotides: TGTGCCAGCACGGGGGGGAGCCGCCCCAAACAGGCCATTAGCAATCAGCCCCAGCATTTT. Its translation: CASTGGSRPKQAISNQPQHF. The V gene is TRBV21-1, the J gene TRBJ1-5; TRBD1, the table's D call, lacks a check against the DNA. TRBV21-1 is shown as a pseudogene. This CDR3 has 20 amino acids.

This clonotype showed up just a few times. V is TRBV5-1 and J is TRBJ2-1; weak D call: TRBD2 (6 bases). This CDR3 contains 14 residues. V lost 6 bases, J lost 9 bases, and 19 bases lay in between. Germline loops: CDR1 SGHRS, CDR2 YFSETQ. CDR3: CASINTGSTFEQFF. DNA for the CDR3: TGCGCCAGCATAAACACCGGGAGTACTTTTGAGCAGTTCTTC.

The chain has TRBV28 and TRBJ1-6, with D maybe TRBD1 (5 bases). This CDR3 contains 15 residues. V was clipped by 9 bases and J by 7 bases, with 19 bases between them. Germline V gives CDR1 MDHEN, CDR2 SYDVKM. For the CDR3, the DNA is TGTGCCAGTAATAGCCCGGGGCAGAAAAATTCACCCCTCCACTTT. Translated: CASNSPGQKNSPLHF.

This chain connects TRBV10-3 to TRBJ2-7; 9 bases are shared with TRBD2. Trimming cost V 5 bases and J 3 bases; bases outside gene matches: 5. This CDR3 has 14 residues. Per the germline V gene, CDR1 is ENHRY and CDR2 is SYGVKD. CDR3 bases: TGTGCCATCAGTCCGGGACTAGCCGACTACGAGCAGTACTTC. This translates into CAISPGLADYEQYF.

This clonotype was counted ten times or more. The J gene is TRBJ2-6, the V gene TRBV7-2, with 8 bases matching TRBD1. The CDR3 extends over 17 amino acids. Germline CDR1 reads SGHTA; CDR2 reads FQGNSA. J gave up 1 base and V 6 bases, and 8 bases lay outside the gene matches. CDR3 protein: CASSPGQGRSGANVLTF. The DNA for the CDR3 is TGTGCCAGCAGTCCTGGACAGGGTCGTTCTGGGGCCAACGTCCTGACTTTC.

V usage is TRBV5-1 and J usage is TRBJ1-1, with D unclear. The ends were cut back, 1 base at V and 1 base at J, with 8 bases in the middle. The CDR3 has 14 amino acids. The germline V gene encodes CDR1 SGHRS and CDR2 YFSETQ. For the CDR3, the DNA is TGCGCCAGCAGCTTGAACAATGAGAACACTGAAGCTTTCTTT. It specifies CASSLNNENTEAFF.

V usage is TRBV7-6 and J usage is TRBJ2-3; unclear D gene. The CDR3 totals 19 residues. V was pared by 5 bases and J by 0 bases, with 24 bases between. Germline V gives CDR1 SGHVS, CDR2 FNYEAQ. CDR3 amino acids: CASSSRWQDLSSSTDTQYF. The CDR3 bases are TGTGCCAGCAGCAGCAGATGGCAGGACCTTTCTTCTAGCACAGATACGCAGTATTTT.

The CDR3 coding sequence is TGTGCCACCCCCCATCGCTCCTCCTACAATGAGCAGTTCTTC. It specifies CATPHRSSYNEQFF. The chain has TRBV2 and TRBJ2-1; unclear D gene. Germline-derived CDR1 and CDR2 are SNHLY and FYNNEI. V was pared by 10 bases and J by 0 bases, with 13 bases between. There are 14 residues in the CDR3.

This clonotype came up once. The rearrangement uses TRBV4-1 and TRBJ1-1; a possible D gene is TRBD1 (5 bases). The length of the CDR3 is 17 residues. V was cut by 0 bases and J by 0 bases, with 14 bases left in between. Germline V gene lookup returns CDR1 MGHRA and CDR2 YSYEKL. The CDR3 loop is CASSQEVFLRVNTEAFF. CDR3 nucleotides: TGCGCCAGCAGCCAAGAAGTTTTTCTCAGGGTGAACACTGAAGCTTTCTTT.

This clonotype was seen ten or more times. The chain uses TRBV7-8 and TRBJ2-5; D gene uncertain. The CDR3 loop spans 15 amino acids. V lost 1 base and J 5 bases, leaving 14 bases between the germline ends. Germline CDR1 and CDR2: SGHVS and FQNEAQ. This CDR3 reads CASSLVPHRYETQYF. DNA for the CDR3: TGTGCCAGCAGCTTAGTACCCCATAGGTACGAGACCCAGTACTTC.

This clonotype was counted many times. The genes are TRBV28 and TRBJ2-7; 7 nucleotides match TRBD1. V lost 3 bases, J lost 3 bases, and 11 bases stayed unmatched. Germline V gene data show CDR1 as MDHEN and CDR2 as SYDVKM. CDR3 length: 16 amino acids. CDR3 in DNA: TGTGCCAGCAGTTTCGGCAGGGGGACACGGGGCTACGAGCAGTACTTC. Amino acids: CASSFGRGTRGYEQYF.